The T cell receptor beta chain under discussion was sequenced for a study of RUNX1 and TCR beta rearrangement in T-cell leukemia (dated by TCRdb to 2018 to 2020). Some background on the complete study: The comparison of TCR beta rearrangements and CDR3 junctions set 13 to 15 T-ALLs carrying mono-allelic acquired RUNX1 mutations against approximately 10 T-ALLs that were RUNX1 wildtype. Every RUNX1 mutation in the mutated group was heterozygous, with around nine located in the Runt homology domain and three in the transactivation domain. The RUNX1 wildtype T-ALLs were matched for an immature maturation arrest stage, which was defined as lacking cytoplasmic or surface TCR beta protein. To allow a comparison of D1 versus D2 segments, the RUNX1 wildtype T-ALLs were chosen so that each carried at least incomplete clonal TCR beta rearrangements. The RUNX1-mutated T-ALLs covered a wider range of maturation arrest stages, including cases that were arrested before TCR beta rearrangement began. TCR beta rearrangements in human T-ALL were analyzed for comparison with results obtained from a Runx1 knockout mouse model. RUNX1 mutation status of the T-ALL cases had been determined in an earlier study. The multicentric trials consisted of GRAALL-2003 and GRAALL-2005. TCR rearrangements were assessed by Genescan analysis after EuroClonality multiplex PCR on genomic DNA.

Within its sample, this clonotype is large (0.1 to 1%). Its antigen remains unidentified. No base quality values were provided; no much bigger clone lies one nucleotide off. General findings and caveats noted by the study authors: A smaller share of RUNX1-mutated T-ALLs had clonal TCR beta rearrangements (roughly 60%) than has been reported for T-ALL in general (over 80%). TCR beta CDR3 length or D segment truncation in T-ALLs could not be evaluated because too few clonal rearrangements were available. Usage of the TCR beta J1 cluster was similar in RUNX1-mutated and wildtype T-ALLs, showing no significant difference. In clonal rearrangements, TCR beta D1 segment usage was not significantly different between RUNX1-mutated (approximately 83%) and wildtype (around 61%) T-ALLs.

For oncotyping and quantification of minimal residual disease, T-ALL samples were taken at diagnosis from children and adults treated according to protocol. The method behind the library was PCR. Sequencing took place on an Illumina MiSeq. TCR beta DJ and VDJ rearrangements were characterized using next generation amplicon sequencing. The original pipeline was this. The Vidjil software was used to analyze amplicon sequencing data and identify clonal TCR beta rearrangements. Two-tailed Fisher exact tests compared TCR beta rearrangement characteristics between RUNX1-mutated and wildtype groups. The public reads were reprocessed in TCRdb via fastp at Q25 and MiXCR, keeping in-frame beta chains. Every CDR3 protein is listed once, alongside the most common genes and DNA of its rows. TCRdb, rather than the study authors, made the V and J calls. The sample table records about 240 distinct CDR3 sequences; less than 40% of these occur just once. Around half of the sample belongs to the ten largest clones.

This clonotype originated in a male donor with T-cell acute lymphoblastic leukemia. Material for sequencing was blood.

The CDR3 reads CASSYGTIEAFF. The DNA is as follows: TGTGCCAGCAGTTACGGAACGATCGAAGCTTTCTTT. The rearranged segments are TRBV6-2 or TRBV6-3 and TRBJ1-1, with no confidently assigned D gene. The junction carries 9 bases between V and J, which are trimmed by 2 bases and 8 bases respectively. Reading the germline V gene gives CDR1 MNHEY and CDR2 SVGEGT. The cysteine opens and the phenylalanine closes a CDR3 of 12 amino acids. The retained sequence is limited to the CDR3, 36 bases, with the frame set at the first base.